These 19 T cell receptor beta chains originate from one sample sequenced in a study of response to subunit inactivated influenza vaccine. Using its own MiXCR run on the RT-PCR reads, TCRdb lists one record per CDR3 protein. The data contain just under 250,000 distinct CDR3 sequences, more than 10% of them seen just once; the ten biggest clones take up 7.5% to 10%. The sample here was non-naive T cells sorted from PBMCs, taken 14 to 15 days before vaccination. These TCRs come from a man in his forties or fifties who received an inactivated influenza vaccine.

This chain joins TRBV9 and TRBJ1-1, with unresolved D. CDR1 and CDR2 (germline): SGDLS, YYNGEE. V shed 4 bases and J shed 5 bases, with 15 bases lying between them. This CDR3 region has 14 residues. CDR3 region: CASSPRPVKTEAFF. The CDR3 region has the DNA TGTGCCAGCAGCCCGCGGCCGGTAAAGACTGAAGCTTTCTTT. Based on the CDR3 plus reference TRBV9 and TRBJ1-1, the full variable domain is DSGVTQTPKHLITATGQRVTLRCSPRSGDLSVYWYQQSLDQGLQFLIQYYNGEERAKGNILERFSAQQFPDLHSELNLSSLELGDSALYFCASSPRPVKTEAFFGQGTRLTVV.

This clonotype was observed at least ten times. The chain is built from TRBV5-1 and TRBJ2-7, with a weak D call TRBD2 (6 bases). The length of the CDR3 is 15 residues. V was cut by 0 bases and J by 3 bases, with 13 bases left in between. The germline V gene has CDR1 SGHRS and CDR2 YFSETQ. CDR3 protein: CASSLESSAVYEQYF. In DNA form, the CDR3 reads TGCGCCAGCAGCTTGGAGTCTAGCGCAGTCTACGAGCAGTACTTC.

The V and J genes are TRBV28 and TRBJ2-5, with D possibly being TRBD2 (7 bases). Germline CDR1 and CDR2: MDHEN and SYDVKM. V was clipped by 7 bases and J by 4 bases, with 16 bases between them. This CDR3 has 14 residues. CDR3 in amino acids: CASTSQRGGETQYF. For the CDR3, the DNA is TGTGCCAGCACCTCTCAGAGGGGGGGAGAGACCCAGTACTTC.

This clonotype turned up a few times. In DNA, the CDR3 is TGCAGCGTTGTAGGGGACACCATAAACATTCAGTACTTC. Its translation: CSVVGDTINIQYF. The chain couples TRBV29-1 to TRBJ2-4, with TRBD1 as a possible D gene (6 bases). CDR3 size: 13 residues. Germline CDR1 and CDR2: SQVTM and ANQGSEA. V was pared by 4 bases and J by 6 bases, with 13 bases between. The entire variable domain, with the rest obtained from reference TRBV29-1 and TRBJ2-4, is as follows: SAVISQKPSRDICQRGTSLTIQCQVDSQVTMMFWYRQQPGQSLTLIATANQGSEATYESGFVIDKFPISRPNLTFSTLTVSNMSPEDSSIYLCSVVGDTINIQYFGAGTRLSVL.

The chain couples TRBV27 to TRBJ2-7; TRBD1 is a possible D gene (6 bases). CDR1 and CDR2 from the germline V gene are MNHEY and SMNVEV (reference sequence). There are 14 residues in the CDR3. Trimming took off 4 bases at V and 3 bases at J, with 13 bases between the two ends. The CDR3 bases are TGTGCCAGCAGTTCTTACCGCAGGGGCTACGAGCAGTACTTC. Translation: CASSSYRRGYEQYF.

The rearrangement links TRBV28 to TRBJ2-1, with TRBD2 as a possible D gene (5 bases). V lost 5 bases, J lost 12 bases, and 14 bases lay in between. CDR1 and CDR2 (germline): MDHEN, SYDVKM. The CDR3 extends over 12 amino acids. The CDR3 nucleotides are TGTGCCAGCAGTAACCCCGGGATTGGGCAGTTCTTC. Translated, it gives CASSNPGIGQFF.

This clonotype came up many times. The genes are TRBV5-1 and TRBJ2-1; 7 bases are shared with TRBD2. The junction had 11 bases not matched to a gene; V was cut back by 4 bases and J by 4 bases. The CDR3 consists of 16 residues. CDR1 and CDR2 (germline): SGHRS, YFSETQ. The CDR3 sequence: CASSLDEGGSYNEQFF. In DNA, the CDR3 is TGCGCCAGCAGCCTGGATGAGGGAGGGAGTTACAATGAGCAGTTCTTC.

This clonotype was counted between two and nine times. The rearrangement joins TRBV12-3 or TRBV12-4 to TRBJ2-3; D not resolved. The CDR3 consists of 12 residues. The V gene lost 10 bases and the J gene lost 4 bases, with 12 bases spanning the gap. The CDR3 DNA is TGTGCCACCACAGACCCGTCAGATACGCAGTATTTT. This sequence encodes CATTDPSDTQYF.

The sample holds many counts of this clonotype. The chain recombines TRBV4-3 with TRBJ2-3; D may be TRBD1 (6 bases). V lost 3 bases and J 0 bases, leaving 16 bases between the germline ends. Germline CDR1 and CDR2: LGHNA and YSLEER. The CDR3 sequence is 17 residues long. The CDR3 nucleotides read TGCGCCAGCAGCCATGAATATCCGGGACACAGCACAGATACGCAGTATTTT. Its translation: CASSHEYPGHSTDTQYF.

This clonotype appeared a few times. The chain joins TRBV3-1 to TRBJ2-5; possibly TRBD1 or TRBD2 for D (6 bases each). V was shortened by 0 bases and J by 7 bases, with 15 bases between the two germline ends. The CDR3 is 15 amino acids. Germline CDR1 LGHDT, CDR2 YNNKEL (reference sequence). The CDR3 region is CASSQDGGQRGTQYF. The CDR3, as DNA: TGTGCCAGCAGCCAAGATGGGGGGCAGAGGGGGACCCAGTACTTC.

The gene calls are TRBV7-9 and TRBJ2-2; D gene uncertain. Germline values: CDR1 SEHNR, CDR2 FQNEAQ (reference sequence). V lost 2 bases and J 6 bases, leaving 7 bases between the germline ends. This CDR3 has 13 residues. CDR3 amino acids: CASSLNPPGELFF. The CDR3 DNA reads TGTGCCAGCAGCTTAAATCCCCCCGGGGAGCTGTTTTTT. Full variable domain (remainder filled in from reference TRBV7-9 and TRBJ2-2): DTGVSQNPRHKITKRGQNVTFRCDPISEHNRLYWYRQTLGQGPEFLTYFQNEAQLEKSRLLSDRFSAERPKGSFSTLEIQRTEQGDSAMYLCASSLNPPGELFFGEGSRLTVL.

The CDR3 DNA is TGCAGTGCTAGAGATGCTCATGGCTACACCTTC. This sequence encodes CSARDAHGYTF. This chain links TRBV20-1 with TRBJ1-2; the D is unclear. V lost 0 bases to trimming and J lost 6 bases, with 5 bases between them. This CDR3 comprises 11 residues. Per the germline V gene, CDR1 is DFQATT and CDR2 is SNEGSKA (reference sequence).

The genes are TRBV7-2 and TRBJ2-5, with a tentative D call TRBD1 (6 bases). The CDR3 runs 13 residues. Germline V gene data show CDR1 as SGHTA and CDR2 as FQGNSA. Trimming removed 4 bases at V and 4 bases at J, with 10 bases between. In nucleotides, the CDR3 is TGTGCCAGCAGCTATACAGGGTCAGAGACCCAGTACTTC. Encoded protein: CASSYTGSETQYF.

The V call is TRBV7-2, the J call TRBJ2-7; D gene unclear. The CDR3 extends over 15 amino acids. Trimming cost V 5 bases and J 0 bases, with 14 bases left between them. Germline lookup yields CDR1 SGHTA and CDR2 FQGNSA. CDR3 in DNA: TGTGCCAGCAGCAGTTTCAATACTCTCTCCTACGAGCAGTACTTC. This translates into CASSSFNTLSYEQYF.

CDR3 loop: CSAASIKGTGTGRYGYTF. The DNA for the CDR3 is TGCAGTGCTGCCAGTATAAAGGGCACCGGGACAGGGCGGTATGGCTACACCTTC. This chain connects TRBV20-1 to TRBJ1-2; 9 bases are shared with TRBD1. The length of the CDR3 is 18 residues. V lost 5 bases and J lost 5; bases outside the gene matches: 21. CDR1 and CDR2 (germline): DFQATT, SNEGSKA (reference sequence).

The chain uses TRBV3-1 and TRBJ1-2; no clear D. The CDR3 loop spans 14 amino acids. Germline V CDR1 and CDR2: LGHDT, YNNKEL (reference sequence). V was trimmed by 0 bases and J by 8 bases, leaving 13 bases between them. CDR3 sequence reads: CASSQDFWTGGYTF. CDR3 nucleotide sequence: TGTGCCAGCAGCCAAGATTTCTGGACCGGCGGCTACACCTTC.

This clonotype was counted between two and nine times. This chain joins TRBV12-3 or TRBV12-4 and TRBJ1-1; D gene ambiguous. Deletions cut 8 bases from V and 3 bases from J, with 16 bases between. The CDR3 runs to 14 residues. CDR3 DNA: TGTGCCAGCCACAAAGTGGGCGGTTACACTGAAGCTTTCTTT. It encodes CASHKVGGYTEAFF.

This chain links TRBV12-3 or TRBV12-4 with TRBJ2-2; D is unresolved. V was clipped by 3 bases and J by 1 base, with 6 bases between them. The CDR3 consists of 14 residues. The CDR3 nucleotides are TGTGCCAGCAGTTTTTCCATGAACACCGGGGAGCTGTTTTTT. Its translation is CASSFSMNTGELFF.

This clonotype was found a few times. The V gene is TRBV2, the J gene TRBJ2-5; D is unresolved. With 1 base removed from V and 1 base from J, the gap between germline ends came to 7 bases. CDR3 length: 14 amino acids. Germline lookup yields CDR1 SNHLY and CDR2 FYNNEI. DNA for the CDR3: TGTGCCAGCAGTGAAGACAATTCCCAAGAGACCCAGTACTTC. It is translated as CASSEDNSQETQYF.